This record covers a single T cell receptor (beta chain). The data belong to a study of blood T cell repertoires in COVID-19. Study overall: The United States, Italy and Spain were the sources of the acute and convalescent COVID-19 samples.

Assay: immunoSEQ multiplex PCR; the TCRdb copy retains only in-frame clones and omits some. The sample lists approximately 99,000 clones, approximately 86% occurring once. V trimming: 5 bases; J trimming: 8 bases; junction bases outside the gene matches: 8. The CDR3 loop spans 13 amino acids. Germline V gives CDR1 SEHNR, CDR2 FQNEAQ (reference sequence). V is TRBV7-9 and J is TRBJ1-2; 7 nucleotides match TRBD1. The TCR was taken from a woman in her fifties or sixties in a cohort sampled during active or convalescent COVID-19. The sequencing input was peripheral blood. This CDR3 reads CASSRDSKGGYTF. CDR3 DNA: TGTGCCAGCAGCAGGGACAGTAAAGGAGGCTACACCTTC.